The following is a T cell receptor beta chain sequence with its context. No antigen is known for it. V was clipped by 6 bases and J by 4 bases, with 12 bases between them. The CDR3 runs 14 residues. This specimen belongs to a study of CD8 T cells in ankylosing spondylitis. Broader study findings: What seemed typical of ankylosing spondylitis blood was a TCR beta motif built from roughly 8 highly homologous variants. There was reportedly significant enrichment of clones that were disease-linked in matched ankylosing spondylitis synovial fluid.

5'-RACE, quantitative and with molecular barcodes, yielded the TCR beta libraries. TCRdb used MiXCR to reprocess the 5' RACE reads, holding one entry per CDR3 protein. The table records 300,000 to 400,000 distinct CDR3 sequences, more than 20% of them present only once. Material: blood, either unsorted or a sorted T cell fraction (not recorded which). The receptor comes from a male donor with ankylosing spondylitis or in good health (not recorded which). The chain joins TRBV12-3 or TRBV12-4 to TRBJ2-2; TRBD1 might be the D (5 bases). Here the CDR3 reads CASRPTRGTGELFF. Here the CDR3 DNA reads TGTGCCAGCAGGCCCACAAGGGGCACCGGGGAGCTGTTTTTT.